This T cell receptor (beta chain) came from a study of OX40 agonist ivuxolimab in advanced cancers. Study as a whole: Ivuxolimab was administered intravenously to patients at 0.01 to 10 mg/kg every 2 weeks. General observations from the study: Among T cells, CD8+ cells averaged more expanded clones than CD4+ cells.

Sequenced by immunoSEQ multiplex PCR; TCRdb stores in-frame clones only, minus some. Found here are roughly 51,000 clones, around 89% of them singletons; the top ten hold 1.2% to 1.5%. The CDR3 sequence is 13 residues long. The V gene end was trimmed by 4 bases and the J gene end by 6 bases; junction bases not matched to a gene: 2. Germline V gene lookup returns CDR1 MRHNA and CDR2 SNTAGT. As to this clone: Its antigen is unknown.

V usage is TRBV6-4 and J usage is TRBJ2-2, with 7 positions matching TRBD1. This TCR was sampled from an adult with an advanced solid tumor such as melanoma, head and neck, liver or kidney cancer. The specimen comprised CD4+ or CD8+ T cells sorted from blood, sampled in a trial of the OX40 agonist ivuxolimab. CDR3 nucleotides: TGTGCCAGCAGTGGACAGGGCTCCGGGGAGCTGTTTTTT. Protein: CASSGQGSGELFF.